This note documents a single T cell receptor beta chain sequence. This sample stems from a study of T cell responses to AZD1222 COVID-19 vaccine. Study as a whole: Pooling of second doses given at about 4 or about 12 weeks was done.

The repertoire was sequenced with immunoSEQ multiplex PCR; TCRdb's copy has only in-frame clones and lacks some. This sample has fewer than 130,000 clones; 70% to 90% occur once, and the top ten carry 3.2%. CDR1 SNHLY and CDR2 FYNNEI come from the germline V gene. Trimming took 6 bases from V and 7 from J, leaving 3 bases between them. This CDR3 contains 10 residues. This chain connects TRBV2 to TRBJ2-2; no clear D. The receptor comes from an adult in good health. Material: peripheral blood, obtained on day 0 of AZD1222 vaccination. CDR3: CASRVGELFF. The CDR3 nucleotides read TGTGCCAGCAGGGTCGGGGAGCTGTTTTTT.